A selection of T cell receptor beta chains follows, all from one sample in a study of blood T cells in healthy people across ages. TCRdb analysed the 5' RACE reads with MiXCR anew, one entry per CDR3 protein. The sample lists about 1.5 million distinct CDR3 sequences, 42% occurring once. Sequencing was done on a sample of blood. These receptors came from a woman younger than 30 in good health. The CDR3 runs from the conserved cysteine through the conserved F or W. Each record gives: J gene, V gene, clone size, D gene, CDR3 DNA, CDR3 protein. D genes are given only for firm matches. Only some rows state a clone size, as once, few, many or a class for expanded clones.

J gene: TRBJ1-1
V gene: TRBV6-2/TRBV6-3
clone size: NA
D gene: NA
CDR3 DNA: TGTGCCAGCAGTTATGGGCCCAACGGAACTGAAGCTTTCTTT
CDR3 protein: CASSYGPNGTEAFF

J gene: TRBJ2-7
V gene: TRBV20-1
clone size: NA
D gene: NA
CDR3 DNA: TGCAGTGCTAGTATTCCAGGAGGAGTCGAGCAGTACTTC
CDR3 protein: CSASIPGGVEQYF

J gene: TRBJ2-1
V gene: TRBV2
clone size: NA
D gene: NA
CDR3 DNA: TGTGCCAGCAGACTTAGCCTGTACAATGAGCAGTTCTTC
CDR3 protein: CASRLSLYNEQFF

J gene: TRBJ2-5
V gene: TRBV12-3/TRBV12-4
clone size: NA
D gene: TRBD2
CDR3 DNA: TGTGCCAGCAGTAAGACTAGCGGGGCTAGGGAGACCCAGTACTTC
CDR3 protein: CASSKTSGARETQYF

J gene: TRBJ2-1
V gene: TRBV24-1
clone size: NA
D gene: NA
CDR3 DNA: TGTGCCACCACCAATCCAGAGCCCAGGAGCTCCTACAATGAACAGTTCTTC
CDR3 protein: CATTNPEPRSSYNEQFF

J gene: TRBJ2-1
V gene: TRBV10-3
clone size: few
D gene: TRBD2
CDR3 DNA: TGTGCCATCACGAGCGGGAACAATGAGCAGTTCTTC
CDR3 protein: CAITSGNNEQFF

J gene: TRBJ1-2
V gene: TRBV5-5
clone size: few
D gene: NA
CDR3 DNA: TGTGCCAGCAGCCGCTACCTGACAGGAGACTATGGCTACACCTTC
CDR3 protein: CASSRYLTGDYGYTF

J gene: TRBJ2-7
V gene: TRBV12-3/TRBV12-4
clone size: few
D gene: TRBD2
CDR3 DNA: TGTGCCAGTAGGGGGACTAGCGGGATCAATGAGCAGTACTTC
CDR3 protein: CASRGTSGINEQYF

J gene: TRBJ2-1
V gene: TRBV20-1
clone size: NA
D gene: TRBD2
CDR3 DNA: TGCAGTGCTAGAGATCTGAGAGTAGCGGGAGTAACCAATGAGCAGTTCTTC
CDR3 protein: CSARDLRVAGVTNEQFF

J gene: TRBJ2-7
V gene: TRBV15
clone size: NA
D gene: NA
CDR3 DNA: TGTGCCACCAGCAGAGCGAGCGGGTACTACGAGCAGTACTTC
CDR3 protein: CATSRASGYYEQYF

J gene: TRBJ1-1
V gene: TRBV20-1
clone size: NA
D gene: NA
CDR3 DNA: TGCAGTGCTAACCGTCGGGGTACTGAAGCTTTCTTT
CDR3 protein: CSANRRGTEAFF

J gene: TRBJ2-3
V gene: TRBV4-3
clone size: NA
D gene: TRBD2
CDR3 DNA: TGCGCCAGCAGCCAAGAGAACCCAGCGGGGGTAGGTACGCAGTATTTT
CDR3 protein: CASSQENPAGVGTQYF

J gene: TRBJ1-1
V gene: TRBV5-1
clone size: NA
D gene: NA
CDR3 DNA: TGCGCCAGTCATCCGACTGGGAACACTGAAGCTTTCTTT
CDR3 protein: CASHPTGNTEAFF

J gene: TRBJ2-7
V gene: TRBV20-1
clone size: once
D gene: NA
CDR3 DNA: TGCAGTGCTAGAGCCTGGGGGGAGCAGTACTTC
CDR3 protein: CSARAWGEQYF

J gene: TRBJ2-3
V gene: TRBV29-1
clone size: few
D gene: TRBD2
CDR3 DNA: TGCAGCGCCGAGGGTCAGGGAACTAGCGAGTTTGGAGATACGCAGTATTTT
CDR3 protein: CSAEGQGTSEFGDTQYF

J gene: TRBJ2-7
V gene: TRBV28
clone size: few
D gene: NA
CDR3 DNA: TGTGCCAGCAGTTCTACAGTTGACTCCTACGAGCAGTACTTC
CDR3 protein: CASSSTVDSYEQYF

J gene: TRBJ2-3
V gene: TRBV7-2
clone size: NA
D gene: TRBD2
CDR3 DNA: TGTGCCAGCAGTATACGGCGGGGGGTTACAGATACGCAGTATTTT
CDR3 protein: CASSIRRGVTDTQYF

J gene: TRBJ1-5
V gene: TRBV19
clone size: few
D gene: TRBD1
CDR3 DNA: TGTGCCAGTACCGAGACAGGGTGGGGCAATCAGCCCCAGCATTTT
CDR3 protein: CASTETGWGNQPQHF

J gene: TRBJ2-3
V gene: TRBV2
clone size: few
D gene: NA
CDR3 DNA: TGTGCCAGCAGTGGGGGTGCAGCAGATACGCAGTATTTT
CDR3 protein: CASSGGAADTQYF

J gene: TRBJ1-2
V gene: TRBV3-1
clone size: NA
D gene: NA
CDR3 DNA: TGTGCCAGCAGCCAGCTAGGATCAGTCACGGATGGCTACACCTTC
CDR3 protein: CASSQLGSVTDGYTF

J gene: TRBJ2-7
V gene: TRBV20-1
clone size: NA
D gene: TRBD2
CDR3 DNA: TGCAGTGCTAGAAAACTAGCGGGGGTCCGGTACGAGCAGTACTTC
CDR3 protein: CSARKLAGVRYEQYF

J gene: TRBJ1-1
V gene: TRBV27
clone size: NA
D gene: NA
CDR3 DNA: TGTGCCAGCAGTTTAGCGGTCGGATCGGGTACTGAAGCTTTCTTT
CDR3 protein: CASSLAVGSGTEAFF

J gene: TRBJ2-1
V gene: TRBV7-2
clone size: NA
D gene: NA
CDR3 DNA: TGTGCCAGCACCCCGATCTCTCGCCTCGACAATGAGCAGTTCTTC
CDR3 protein: CASTPISRLDNEQFF

J gene: TRBJ1-2
V gene: TRBV12-3/TRBV12-4
clone size: NA
D gene: NA
CDR3 DNA: TGTGCCAGCAGTTTAGGGAGGACCCACACCTTC
CDR3 protein: CASSLGRTHTF

J gene: TRBJ2-1
V gene: TRBV6-1
clone size: few
D gene: NA
CDR3 DNA: TGTGCCAGCAGTGATCAACAGGGTATCGATGAGCAGTTCTTC
CDR3 protein: CASSDQQGIDEQFF

J gene: TRBJ2-3
V gene: TRBV12-3/TRBV12-4
clone size: NA
D gene: NA
CDR3 DNA: TGTGCCAGCAGTTTCCGGCAGTCGGGGAGTACAGATACGCAGTATTTT
CDR3 protein: CASSFRQSGSTDTQYF

J gene: TRBJ2-6
V gene: TRBV7-2
clone size: NA
D gene: NA
CDR3 DNA: TGTGCCAGCAGCCCCCGGGTGACTGGGGCCAACGTCCTGACTTTC
CDR3 protein: CASSPRVTGANVLTF

J gene: TRBJ1-1
V gene: TRBV20-1
clone size: few
D gene: NA
CDR3 DNA: TGCAGTGCTAGAGATCCGGGGGCTGAAGCTTTCTTT
CDR3 protein: CSARDPGAEAFF

J gene: TRBJ1-2
V gene: TRBV13
clone size: NA
D gene: NA
CDR3 DNA: TGTGCCAGCAGCCCCCTTTTGGCAGAGATCTCCGAAGGCTACACCTTC
CDR3 protein: CASSPLLAEISEGYTF

J gene: TRBJ1-5
V gene: TRBV18
clone size: NA
D gene: TRBD1
CDR3 DNA: TGTGCCAGCTCCCCTGGACAGGGTGGAACTCAGCCCCAGCATTTT
CDR3 protein: CASSPGQGGTQPQHF

J gene: TRBJ2-7
V gene: TRBV7-2
clone size: NA
D gene: NA
CDR3 DNA: TGTGCCAGCAGCTTAGTTGAGAGTGGAACCTACGAGCAGTACTTC
CDR3 protein: CASSLVESGTYEQYF

J gene: TRBJ1-5
V gene: TRBV28
clone size: NA
D gene: NA
CDR3 DNA: TGTGCCAGCAGTTTTAAAGCAGGGGGCAATCAGCCCCAGCATTTT
CDR3 protein: CASSFKAGGNQPQHF